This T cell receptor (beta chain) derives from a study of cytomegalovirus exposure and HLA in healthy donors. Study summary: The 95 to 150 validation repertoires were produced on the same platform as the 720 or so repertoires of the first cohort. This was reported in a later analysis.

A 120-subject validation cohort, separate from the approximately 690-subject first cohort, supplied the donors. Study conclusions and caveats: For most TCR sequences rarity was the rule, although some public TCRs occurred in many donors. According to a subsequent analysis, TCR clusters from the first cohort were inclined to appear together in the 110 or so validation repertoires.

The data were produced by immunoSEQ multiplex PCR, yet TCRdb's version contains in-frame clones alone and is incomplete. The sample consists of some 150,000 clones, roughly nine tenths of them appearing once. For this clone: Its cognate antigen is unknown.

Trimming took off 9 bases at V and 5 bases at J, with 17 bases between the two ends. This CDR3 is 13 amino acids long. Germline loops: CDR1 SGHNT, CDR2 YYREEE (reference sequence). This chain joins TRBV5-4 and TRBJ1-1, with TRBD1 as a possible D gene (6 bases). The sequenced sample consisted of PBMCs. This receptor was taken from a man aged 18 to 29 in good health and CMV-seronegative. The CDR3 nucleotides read TGTGCCACCCAACAGGGAAAGAAAACTGAAGCTTTCTTT. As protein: CATQQGKKTEAFF. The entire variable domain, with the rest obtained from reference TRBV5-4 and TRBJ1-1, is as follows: ETGVTQSPTHLIKTRGQQVTLRCSSQSGHNTVSWYQQALGQGPQFIFQYYREEENGRGNFPPRFSGLQFPNYSSELNVNALELDDSALYLCATQQGKKTEAFFGQGTRLTVV.